This is a list of T cell receptor beta chains from one sample in a study of long-term antiretroviral therapy in people with HIV. Measured with immunoSEQ multiplex PCR; TCRdb has only the in-frame clones, and not every one. The data show 20,000 to 30,000 clones, with around 88% seen just once and just over 5% held by the top ten. This material consisted of unsorted PBMCs, taken 3 years after starting antiretroviral therapy. These TCRs come from a man between 18 and 35 years old with HIV. CDR3s include the opening cysteine and the closing phenylalanine or tryptophan. Each record gives: J gene, D gene, clone size, V gene, CDR3 DNA, CDR3 protein. D genes are given only for firm matches. Size values are once, few and many counts, or a class for expanded clones, and some rows have none.

J: TRBJ2-1
D: TRBD2
size: .
V: TRBV13
DNA: TGTGCCAGCAGCCCGGGACTAGCGGGGGGTGTGAATGAGCAGTTCTTC
CDR3: CASSPGLAGGVNEQFF

J: TRBJ1-1
D: .
size: .
V: TRBV2
DNA: TGTGCCAGCAGTGAAGAGACAGGTGAAGCTTTCTTT
CDR3: CASSEETGEAFF

J: TRBJ1-1
D: .
size: .
V: TRBV2
DNA: TGTGCCATTCAGGGACTGCTGAACACTGAAGCTTTCTTT
CDR3: CAIQGLLNTEAFF

J: TRBJ1-3
D: .
size: .
V: TRBV5-1
DNA: TGCGCCAGCAGCTTGGCGTCGAGCTCTGGAAACACCATATATTTT
CDR3: CASSLASSSGNTIYF

J: TRBJ1-1
D: TRBD1
size: few
V: TRBV4-1
DNA: TGCGCCAGCAGCCAACGGGACAGGGCCACTGAAGCTTTCTTT
CDR3: CASSQRDRATEAFF

J: TRBJ2-1
D: TRBD2
size: .
V: TRBV9
DNA: TGTGCCAGCAGCGTTGGGCTAGCGGGGGGGGTCTACAATGAGCAGTTCTTC
CDR3: CASSVGLAGGVYNEQFF

J: TRBJ1-5
D: .
size: .
V: TRBV19
DNA: TGTGCCAGTACCGCAACAGGATATAGCAATCAGCCCCAGCATTTT
CDR3: CASTATGYSNQPQHF

J: TRBJ2-7
D: TRBD1
size: .
V: TRBV7-9
DNA: TGTGCCAGCAGCTCTCCGGGACAGGGATCTCCCTACGAGCAGTACTTC
CDR3: CASSSPGQGSPYEQYF

J: TRBJ2-5
D: TRBD1
size: .
V: TRBV5-1
DNA: TGCGCCAGCAGCCTCGGGACAGGGGAAGAGACCCAGTACTTC
CDR3: CASSLGTGEETQYF

J: TRBJ1-3
D: TRBD1
size: .
V: TRBV29-1
DNA: TGCAGCGCCGCTTGGGGACAGGGAACGCCTGGAAACACCATATATTTT
CDR3: CSAAWGQGTPGNTIYF

J: TRBJ2-2
D: TRBD1
size: .
V: TRBV5-1
DNA: TGCGCCAGCAGCTTAACAGGGGATGTCACCGGGGAGCTGTTTTTT
CDR3: CASSLTGDVTGELFF

J: TRBJ1-2
D: TRBD1
size: .
V: TRBV11-2
DNA: TGTGCCAGCAGCTTAACAGGGGACTCTGATGGCTACACCTTC
CDR3: CASSLTGDSDGYTF

J: TRBJ2-2
D: .
size: .
V: TRBV5-1
DNA: TGCGCCAGCAGCTTGCTCCGGGACGGAGACACCGGGGAGCTGTTTTTT
CDR3: CASSLLRDGDTGELFF

J: TRBJ1-1
D: TRBD1
size: .
V: TRBV2
DNA: TGTGCCAGCAGCAGGGGGATGAACACTGAAGCTTTCTTT
CDR3: CASSRGMNTEAFF

J: TRBJ1-6
D: .
size: .
V: TRBV6-5
DNA: TGTGCCAGCAGCCTTCTTAGGACGGATAATTCACCCCTCCACTTT
CDR3: CASSLLRTDNSPLHF

J: TRBJ2-2
D: .
size: .
V: TRBV11-3
DNA: TGTGCCAGCAGCTTAGCAGGTTGGGGGCGGACCGGGGAGCTGTTTTTT
CDR3: CASSLAGWGRTGELFF

J: TRBJ1-4
D: .
size: .
V: TRBV6-5
DNA: TGTGCCAGCAGCCCCGGGGGGGTTAATGAAAAACTGTTTTTT
CDR3: CASSPGGVNEKLFF

J: TRBJ2-1
D: TRBD2
size: .
V: TRBV6-1
DNA: TGTGCCAGCAGTGAAAGGGGACTAGCGGGCTACAATGAGCAGTTCTTC
CDR3: CASSERGLAGYNEQFF

J: TRBJ2-3
D: TRBD2
size: few
V: TRBV2
DNA: TGTGCCAGCAGCGCCGATAGCGGGGGGGCGGTGCAGTATTTT
CDR3: CASSADSGGAVQYF

J: TRBJ1-1
D: .
size: .
V: TRBV7-2
DNA: TGTGCCAGCAGCTTAGGTCTGGGGTGGAACACTGAAGCTTTCTTT
CDR3: CASSLGLGWNTEAFF

J: TRBJ2-7
D: .
size: once
V: TRBV5-6
DNA: TGTGCCAGCAGCTTGTTGAACTACGAGCAGTACTTC
CDR3: CASSLLNYEQYF

J: TRBJ1-1
D: .
size: .
V: TRBV13
DNA: TGTGCCAGCAGCAATAATTTGAACACTGAAGCTTTCTTT
CDR3: CASSNNLNTEAFF

J: TRBJ2-1
D: .
size: .
V: TRBV9
DNA: TGTGCCAGCAGCGGAATGGCAGGGAGCTCCTACAATGAGCAGTTCTTC
CDR3: CASSGMAGSSYNEQFF

J: TRBJ1-2
D: TRBD1
size: .
V: TRBV4-1
DNA: TGCGCCAGCAGCCCTACCGGACAGGACTATGGCTACACCTTC
CDR3: CASSPTGQDYGYTF

J: TRBJ2-3
D: TRBD1
size: .
V: TRBV6-1
DNA: TGTGCCAGCAGTGCGACAGGGGAGTCGCCACTAATCGCCACAGATACGCAGTATTTT
CDR3: CASSATGESPLIATDTQYF

J: TRBJ2-1
D: TRBD2
size: .
V: TRBV7-9
DNA: TGTGCCAGCAGCCTGCCCCGTCGACTAGCGGGGGCACTCAATGAGCAGTTCTTC
CDR3: CASSLPRRLAGALNEQFF

J: TRBJ2-2
D: TRBD1
size: .
V: TRBV7-9
DNA: TGTGCCAGCAGCTTGGGACAGGTCGCGAACACCGGGGAGCTGTTTTTT
CDR3: CASSLGQVANTGELFF

J: TRBJ1-6
D: .
size: once
V: TRBV6-5
DNA: TGTGCCAGCAGTTACTCCGCCTCCTATAATTCACCCCTCCACTTT
CDR3: CASSYSASYNSPLHF

J: TRBJ1-1
D: .
size: .
V: TRBV5-1
DNA: TGCGCCAGCAGCTCAACGGGGAACACTGAAGCTTTCTTT
CDR3: CASSSTGNTEAFF

J: TRBJ1-1
D: .
size: .
V: TRBV5-1
DNA: TGCGCCAGCAGCCTAACCCTGCTCGGGAACACTGAAGCTTTCTTT
CDR3: CASSLTLLGNTEAFF

J: TRBJ1-1
D: TRBD1
size: .
V: TRBV15
DNA: TGTGCCACCAGCAGGGACCTAGAGACAGGGAGTGCTTTCTTT
CDR3: CATSRDLETGSAFF

J: TRBJ2-7
D: .
size: .
V: TRBV11-2
DNA: TGTGCCAGCAGGCCTAGGACTTCTACCCCGGGCGAGCAGTACTTC
CDR3: CASRPRTSTPGEQYF

J: TRBJ2-1
D: .
size: .
V: TRBV6-1
DNA: TGTGCCAGCAGTGAAATTCCAAATGAGCAGTTCTTC
CDR3: CASSEIPNEQFF

J: TRBJ1-2
D: .
size: .
V: TRBV6-5
DNA: TGTGCCAGCAGAACCCCAGGGGACGGCTACACCTTC
CDR3: CASRTPGDGYTF

J: TRBJ1-1
D: .
size: .
V: TRBV30
DNA: TGTGCCTGGACCCGCCAAGGCGCTGAAGCTTTCTTT
CDR3: CAWTRQGAEAFF

J: TRBJ1-5
D: .
size: .
V: TRBV30
DNA: TGTGCCTGGAGTAGGCAAGGGGATCAGCCCCAGCATTTT
CDR3: CAWSRQGDQPQHF

J: TRBJ2-4
D: TRBD1
size: .
V: TRBV18
DNA: TGTGCCAGCTCACCACTGGGGGACAGCAAAAACATTCAGTACTTC
CDR3: CASSPLGDSKNIQYF

J: TRBJ2-1
D: .
size: once
V: TRBV5-1
DNA: TGCGCCAGCAGCTTGATTCGGGTCAACTCCTACAATGAGCAGTTCTTC
CDR3: CASSLIRVNSYNEQFF

J: TRBJ2-7
D: .
size: .
V: TRBV15
DNA: TGTGCCACCAGCAGGGGAACTACCACAGGGTTCGAGCAGTACTTC
CDR3: CATSRGTTTGFEQYF

J: TRBJ1-1
D: .
size: .
V: TRBV19
DNA: TGTGCCAGTACCCTAGGACAGATGAACACTGAAGCTTTCTTT
CDR3: CASTLGQMNTEAFF

J: TRBJ2-2
D: .
size: few
V: TRBV9
DNA: TGTGCCAGCAGCCCTCTGGGTTGGGGAGGCAACACCGGGGAGCTGTTTTTT
CDR3: CASSPLGWGGNTGELFF

J: TRBJ2-7
D: TRBD1
size: .
V: TRBV13
DNA: TGTGCCAGCAGCTCTAGCCCGGGGACAGCCGCCTACGAGCAGTACTTC
CDR3: CASSSSPGTAAYEQYF

J: TRBJ1-5
D: .
size: .
V: TRBV6-5
DNA: TGTGCCAGCAGTTCTCAGGATACCAATCAGCCCCAGCATTTT
CDR3: CASSSQDTNQPQHF

J: TRBJ1-5
D: TRBD1
size: .
V: TRBV5-1
DNA: TGCGCCAGCCGGCCCGGAGTTGACAGGGTGGGCCAGCCCCAGCATTTT
CDR3: CASRPGVDRVGQPQHF

J: TRBJ1-1
D: TRBD1
size: .
V: TRBV30
DNA: TGTGCCTGGACCCAGCCGACAGGGGACACTGAAGCTTTCTTT
CDR3: CAWTQPTGDTEAFF

J: TRBJ1-2
D: .
size: .
V: TRBV27
DNA: TGTGCCAGCAGTCAAAGACAGACCAACTATGACTACACCTTC
CDR3: CASSQRQTNYDYTF

J: TRBJ2-3
D: TRBD2
size: .
V: TRBV9
DNA: TGTGCCAGCAGCGTAGACTTGCGGGGGGGAGGAGATACGCAGTATTTT
CDR3: CASSVDLRGGGDTQYF

J: TRBJ2-1
D: TRBD2
size: .
V: TRBV5-1
DNA: TGCGCCAGCAGCCCTCGTAGTTCCACTAGCGGGGGGGGTGAGCAGTTCTTC
CDR3: CASSPRSSTSGGGEQFF

J: TRBJ1-1
D: .
size: .
V: TRBV11-2
DNA: TGTGCCAGCAGCTTAGCTGCAGGGTATCGGAGCACTGAAGCTTTCTTT
CDR3: CASSLAAGYRSTEAFF

J: TRBJ2-5
D: TRBD2
size: .
V: TRBV6-5
DNA: TGTGCCAGCATCGGGGGTTGGGGACTACAAGAGACCCAGTACTTC
CDR3: CASIGGWGLQETQYF

J: TRBJ1-1
D: .
size: .
V: TRBV9
DNA: TGTGCCAGCAGCGTAGGGAGGGACAACACTGAAGCTTTCTTT
CDR3: CASSVGRDNTEAFF

J: TRBJ1-1
D: .
size: .
V: TRBV2
DNA: TGTGCCTCCTCGCGTGGGGGGTCGACTGAAGCTTTCTTT
CDR3: CASSRGGSTEAFF

J: TRBJ1-5
D: .
size: .
V: TRBV5-8
DNA: TGTGCCAGCAGCTTGAGGACGGGTGGTCAGCCCCAGCATTTT
CDR3: CASSLRTGGQPQHF